The 12 T cell receptor beta chains below all came from one sample that was sequenced in a study of neurological immune-mediated disorders. Each CDR3 protein gets one entry after TCRdb re-called the 5' RACE reads with MiXCR. This sample has some 89,000 distinct CDR3 sequences, with about 4.3% found just once. Time point: longitudinal time-point 3. Material: PBMCs. Receptors originate from a woman aged 55-70 years with multiple sclerosis.

Ten or more counts support this clonotype. The CDR3 reads CSAREPLAGTDTQYF. The CDR3 nucleotides are TGCAGTGCTAGAGAGCCCCTAGCGGGTACAGATACGCAGTATTTT. The gene calls are TRBV20-1 and TRBJ2-3, with 8 positions matching TRBD2. The CDR3 spans 15 residues. Losses at the gene ends were 0 bases for V and 3 bases for J; bases not matched to a gene: 5. CDR1 and CDR2 (germline): DFQATT, SNEGSKA (reference sequence).

In this sample, this clonotype turned up many times. The chain couples TRBV5-5 to TRBJ2-5; a weak D match, TRBD2 (7 bases). Per germline, CDR1 SGHKS and CDR2 YYEKEE (reference sequence). V was clipped by 4 bases and J by 5 bases, with 24 bases between them. The CDR3 sequence is 17 residues long. The CDR3 loop is CASSPWGGTGQGETQYF. CDR3 DNA: TGTGCCAGCAGCCCCTGGGGGGGAACTGGGCAGGGGGAGACCCAGTACTTC.

This clonotype appeared many times. This sequence joins TRBV6-6 and TRBJ2-1; 8 bases are shared with TRBD2. V was pared by 2 bases and J by 6 bases, with 3 bases of the junction left unmatched. CDR3 length equals 14 residues. Germline-derived CDR1 and CDR2 are MNHNY and SVGAGI (reference sequence). CDR3 region: CASSYIAGGNEQFF. The CDR3 nucleotides read TGTGCCAGCAGTTACATTGCGGGGGGCAATGAGCAGTTCTTC.

This clonotype counts as medium-sized (0.01 to 0.1%). This sequence joins TRBV7-2 and TRBJ1-2, with D unclear. Between the trimmed V and J ends, which lost 1 base and 5 bases, there was a span of 11 bases. This CDR3 comprises 14 residues. The germline CDR1 and CDR2 sequences are SGHTA and FQGNSA. DNA of the CDR3: TGTGCCAGCAGCTTAGAGTTATATGTGTATGGCTACACCTTC. Translation: CASSLELYVYGYTF.

This clonotype occurred a few times. A much larger clonotype is one base distant, so this may be a read error. The chain is built from TRBV5-1 and TRBJ2-7, with D possibly TRBD1 on 5 matching bases. CDR3 length equals 13 residues. V shed 1 base and J shed 5 bases, with 10 bases lying between them. Germline loops: CDR1 SGHRS, CDR2 YFSETQ. The CDR3 is CASSLSGLNEQYF. CDR3 DNA: TGCGCCAGCAGCTTGTCAGGGCTCAACGAGCAGTACTTC.

The table lists this clonotype with many counts. The chain uses TRBV2 and TRBJ1-5; D not resolved. Deletions cut 4 bases from V and 0 bases from J, with 7 bases between. The CDR3 length is 14 residues. Germline CDR1 reads SNHLY; CDR2 reads FYNNEI. The CDR3 loop is CASSGEGSNQPQHF. CDR3 in DNA: TGTGCCAGCAGTGGTGAGGGTAGCAATCAGCCCCAGCATTTT.

At least ten counts were recorded for this clonotype. The gene calls are TRBV20-1 and TRBJ1-2; the D is unclear. This CDR3 has 10 residues. CDR1 is DFQATT and CDR2 is SNEGSKA in the germline V gene (reference sequence). The germline V and J ends were trimmed by 4 bases and 4 bases, with 4 bases remaining between them. CDR3 protein: CSAKPYGYTF. The CDR3 DNA is TGCAGTGCTAAGCCCTATGGCTACACCTTC.

This clonotype was observed many times. The V and J genes are TRBV12-3 or TRBV12-4 and TRBJ2-7; D unclear. V was pared by 8 bases and J by 3 bases, with 14 bases between. The CDR3 loop spans 13 amino acids. In DNA form, the CDR3 reads TGTGCCAGCGCCATCGGCCGGGTCTACGAGCAGTACTTC. Its translation is CASAIGRVYEQYF.

This clonotype has at least ten counts. The V and J genes are TRBV7-2 and TRBJ2-5; the match to TRBD2 covers 8 bases. The CDR3 contains 16 residues. Germline trimming cut 4 bases from V and 5 bases from J; bases unmatched to any gene: 12. The germline gives CDR1 SGHTA, CDR2 FQGNSA. This CDR3 reads CASSSRSSGVGETQYF. The CDR3 nucleotides are TGTGCCAGCAGCTCTCGTAGTAGCGGGGTGGGGGAGACCCAGTACTTC. Supplemented by reference TRBV7-2 and TRBJ2-5, the full variable domain reads GAGVSQSPSNKVTEKGKDVELRCDPISGHTALYWYRQSLGQGLEFLIYFQGNSAPDKSGLPSDRFSAERTGGSVSTLTIQRTQQEDSAVYLCASSSRSSGVGETQYFGPGTRLLVL.

This clonotype was detected many times. The J gene is TRBJ1-1, the V gene TRBV7-2; D is unresolved. The CDR3 loop spans 12 amino acids. The germline V and J ends were trimmed by 3 bases and 1 base, with 3 bases remaining between them. Germline V gene lookup returns CDR1 SGHTA and CDR2 FQGNSA. The CDR3 region is CASSFPNTEAFF. CDR3 sequence (DNA): TGTGCCAGCAGCTTCCCGAACACTGAAGCTTTCTTT.

This clonotype was seen many times. This chain joins TRBV25-1 and TRBJ1-2, with TRBD1 as a possible D gene (6 bases). CDR3 length: 12 amino acids. Trimming removed 3 bases at V and 7 bases at J, with 9 bases between. The germline V gene encodes CDR1 MGHDK and CDR2 SYGVNS. Here the CDR3 reads CASSEQGPGYTF. The CDR3 DNA sequence: TGTGCCAGCAGTGAGCAGGGGCCTGGCTACACCTTC.

This clonotype has at least ten counts. J is TRBJ2-7 and V is TRBV2; D is tentatively TRBD1 or TRBD2 (5 bases each). V lost 11 bases, J lost 1 base, and 18 bases lay in between. This CDR3 spans 14 amino acids. Germline-derived CDR1 and CDR2 are SNHLY and FYNNEI. The chain's CDR3 is CAGNTGRGSYEQYF. In DNA form, the CDR3 reads TGTGCCGGGAATACGGGACGGGGATCCTACGAGCAGTACTTC. The variable domain in full, with the rest retrieved from reference TRBV2 and TRBJ2-7, is EPEVTQTPSHQVTQMGQEVILRCVPISNHLYFYWYRQILGQKVEFLVSFYNNEISEKSEIFDDQFSVERPDGSNFTLKIRSTKLEDSAMYFCAGNTGRGSYEQYFGPGTRLTVT.